Shown below are 13 T cell receptor beta chains from a single sample sequenced in a study of OX40 agonist ivuxolimab in advanced cancers. Repertoires were generated with immunoSEQ multiplex PCR, while TCRdb's copy carries only in-frame clones and drops some. The data contain tens of thousands of clones, over 65% of them singletons. The sequences come from CD4+ or CD8+ T cells sorted from blood, collected in a trial of the OX40 agonist ivuxolimab. The receptors derive from an adult with an advanced solid tumor such as melanoma, head and neck, liver or kidney cancer.

The rearrangement links TRBV7-2 to TRBJ1-6, with 8 bases identical to TRBD1. Germline V gives CDR1 SGHTA, CDR2 FQGNSA. The CDR3 loop spans 15 amino acids. V gave up 5 bases and J gave up 7 bases; unmatched junction bases: 7. Here the CDR3 reads CASSLRDRPNSPLHF. The CDR3 DNA sequence: TGTGCCAGCAGCCTACGGGACAGGCCGAATTCACCCCTCCACTTT.

The chain uses TRBV5-1 and TRBJ2-5; no clear D gene. The CDR3 consists of 13 residues. Germline CDR1 is SGHRS and CDR2 is YFSETQ. Trimming shortened V by 3 bases and J by 0 bases, and 6 bases separated the two germline ends. The chain's CDR3 is CASSSLYQETQYF. The CDR3 DNA follows: TGCGCCAGCAGCTCCTTGTACCAAGAGACCCAGTACTTC.

The chain links TRBV6-5 to TRBJ2-1; D is ambiguous. The V gene's germline CDR1 is MNHEY and CDR2 SVGAGI. The V end was cut by 3 bases, the J end by 5 bases, with 5 bases between. The CDR3 runs to 12 residues. The CDR3 nucleotides read TGTGCCAGCAGTTATGGCGACAATGAGCAGTTCTTC. Translation gives CASSYGDNEQFF.

This chain uses TRBV7-6 with TRBJ2-2; a weak D match, TRBD2 (6 bases). Germline V gene sequence: CDR1 SGHVS, CDR2 FNYEAQ. The CDR3 sequence is 14 residues long. Between the trimmed V and J ends, which lost 4 bases and 11 bases, there was a span of 17 bases. CDR3 DNA sequence: TGTGCCAGCAGCTCCCCGGGGGTCGCGGAAGAGCTGTTTTTT. Protein: CASSSPGVAEELFF.

This sequence joins TRBV2 and TRBJ2-1; no clear D gene. This CDR3 comprises 17 residues. Trimming pared 3 bases from V and 2 bases from J, leaving 17 bases between. Germline lookup yields CDR1 SNHLY and CDR2 FYNNEI. DNA of the CDR3: TGTGCCAGCAGTGACGCCCAAAGCGCTGGCCCCTACAATGAGCAGTTCTTC. Translation: CASSDAQSAGPYNEQFF.

This clone was recorded a few times. The chain links TRBV7-9 to TRBJ1-1, with unresolved D. V gave up 2 bases and J gave up 8 bases, with 9 bases separating them. The CDR3 length is 12 residues. From germline, CDR1 is SEHNR and CDR2 FQNEAQ (reference sequence). The CDR3 spells CASSLTSYEAFF. In DNA form, the CDR3 reads TGTGCCAGCAGCTTAACCTCATACGAAGCTTTCTTT.

This clone has just a few counts. The rearrangement links TRBV4-1 to TRBJ1-5; D is ambiguous. Trimming took off 4 bases at V and 0 bases at J, with 10 bases between the two ends. CDR1 MGHRA and CDR2 YSYEKL come from the germline V gene. This CDR3 comprises 15 residues. The CDR3 protein is CASSLFGDSNQPQHF. CDR3 in DNA: TGCGCCAGCAGCCTTTTCGGCGATAGCAATCAGCCCCAGCATTTT.

A word on this clone: The junction and the germline gene differ at one end; a read error may be behind it. The chain links TRBV6-1 to TRBJ2-5; D possibly matches TRBD1 or TRBD2 (6 bases each). The V gene's germline CDR1 is MNHNS and CDR2 SASEGT. This CDR3 spans 10 amino acids. The CDR3: CASRRGAVHF. CDR3 DNA: TGTGCCAGCAGAAGGGGGGCGGTTCACTTC.

This rearrangement joins TRBV6-1 to TRBJ2-7; D gene uncertain. Per germline, CDR1 MNHNS and CDR2 SASEGT. The CDR3 spans 13 residues. Trimming stripped 4 bases from V and 0 bases from J, with 7 bases between. The CDR3, as DNA: TGTGCCAGCAGTGGGGCCTTCTCCTACGAGCAGTACTTC. Translation gives CASSGAFSYEQYF.

The chain has TRBV4-2 and TRBJ2-7, with no clear D. The germline V gene has CDR1 LGHNA and CDR2 YNFKEQ. V was clipped by 0 bases and J by 3 bases, with 9 bases between them. CDR3 length: 14 amino acids. The CDR3, as DNA: TGTGCCAGCAGCCAAGATCTCAGATTCTACGAGCAGTACTTC. It encodes CASSQDLRFYEQYF.

The rearrangement links TRBV9 to TRBJ1-3, with D perhaps TRBD1 (5 bases). Germline CDR1 is SGDLS and CDR2 is YYNGEE. The CDR3 spans 15 residues. The V and J ends lost 0 bases and 6 bases respectively, with 13 bases between them. The CDR3 loop reads CASSVGAGGANTIYF. CDR3 coding DNA: TGTGCCAGCAGCGTAGGCGCAGGAGGGGCAAACACCATATATTTT.

This chain links TRBV5-1 with TRBJ2-3; D might be TRBD1 (5 bases). CDR1 is SGHRS, CDR2 YFSETQ, per germline. Trimming stripped 0 bases from V and 1 base from J, with 9 bases between. The CDR3 consists of 15 residues. CDR3: CASSLARGGTDTQYF. DNA for the CDR3: TGCGCCAGCAGCTTGGCTAGGGGCGGCACAGATACGCAGTATTTT.

The rearrangement joins TRBV27 to TRBJ2-3; 8 bases map to TRBD2. CDR3 length: 15 amino acids. Trimming removed 2 bases from V and 4 bases from J; junction bases left unmatched: 5. Germline CDR1 is MNHEY and CDR2 is SMNVEV (reference sequence). The DNA of the CDR3 is TGTGCCAGCAGTTTAGGAGCGGGGGAGTCAGATACGCAGTATTTT. Translating it yields CASSLGAGESDTQYF.